A selection of T cell receptor beta chains follows, all from one sample in a study of T cells in localized non-small cell lung cancer. TCRdb's copy holds only in-frame clones and misses some; the assay was immunoSEQ multiplex PCR. The profile shows 70,000 to 75,000 clones, roughly 83% of them singletons. The sequences come from peripheral blood, collected before any cancer treatment. The source is a female donor over 55 with stage I lung adenocarcinoma. Each CDR3 is given with its conserved first and last residue. The order of the fields is J gene, D gene, clone size, V gene, CDR3 DNA, CDR3 protein. A D gene is named only where the DNA matches it firmly. Where a row states a size, it is once, few, many or the class of an expanded clone; other rows omit it.

J: TRBJ1-3
D: NA
size: NA
V: TRBV19
DNA: TGTGCCAGTAGTAGGAGGGACTCTGGAAACACCATATATTTT
CDR3: CASSRRDSGNTIYF

J: TRBJ2-7
D: TRBD1
size: NA
V: TRBV5-6
DNA: TGTGCCAGCAGCTGGTCACAGGGGGCCGAGCAGTACTTC
CDR3: CASSWSQGAEQYF

J: TRBJ2-2
D: NA
size: NA
V: TRBV5-4
DNA: TGTGCCAGCAGCTTGGATCGGACACTCCTGAAAACCGGGGAGCTGTTTTTT
CDR3: CASSLDRTLLKTGELFF

J: TRBJ1-5
D: TRBD1
size: NA
V: TRBV28
DNA: TGTGCCAGCAGTTTATCAGGACAGGGGTTGTACCAGCCCCAGCATTTT
CDR3: CASSLSGQGLYQPQHF

J: TRBJ1-1
D: TRBD1
size: NA
V: TRBV4-1
DNA: TGCGCCAGCAGCCAACCTCCCGGCAGGGGGACTGAAGCTTTCTTT
CDR3: CASSQPPGRGTEAFF

J: TRBJ1-5
D: TRBD1
size: NA
V: TRBV5-5
DNA: TGTGCCAGCAGCCCCCGTCCGGTAGGACAGGGGGCTGGACAGCCCCAGCATTTT
CDR3: CASSPRPVGQGAGQPQHF

J: TRBJ2-3
D: NA
size: NA
V: TRBV7-2
DNA: TGTGCCAGCAGCGCCGCCCCAGGTACGCAGTATTTT
CDR3: CASSAAPGTQYF

J: TRBJ2-7
D: NA
size: NA
V: TRBV9
DNA: TGTGCCAGCAGCGTTGGAGGGCTTCCCGCTTCGAGTGAGCAGTACTTC
CDR3: CASSVGGLPASSEQYF

J: TRBJ2-5
D: NA
size: NA
V: TRBV7-9
DNA: TGTGCCAGCAGCTTTCAAGAGACCCAGTACTTC
CDR3: CASSFQETQYF

J: TRBJ2-7
D: NA
size: NA
V: TRBV28
DNA: TGTGCCAGCTCGGTTGCGGGATTGTACGAGCAGTACTTC
CDR3: CASSVAGLYEQYF

J: TRBJ1-4
D: NA
size: NA
V: TRBV28
DNA: TGTGCCAGCAGTCCCCCAGGGACTAATGAAAAACTGTTTTTT
CDR3: CASSPPGTNEKLFF

J: TRBJ2-7
D: NA
size: NA
V: TRBV4-1
DNA: TGCGCCAGCAGTCCCGACAGGGGAGGGGGGGACGAGCAGTACTTC
CDR3: CASSPDRGGGDEQYF

J: TRBJ1-6
D: TRBD1
size: NA
V: TRBV28
DNA: TGTGCCAGCAGCCACTGGGAGGGGGCTTTAGGGTCACCCCTCCACTTT
CDR3: CASSHWEGALGSPLHF

J: TRBJ1-2
D: NA
size: NA
V: TRBV6-6
DNA: TGTGCCAGCAGTTACTCCGACAGCTCTCTCTATGGCTACACCTTC
CDR3: CASSYSDSSLYGYTF

J: TRBJ1-5
D: NA
size: NA
V: TRBV27
DNA: TGTGCCAGCAGAGCAAACATGGGACGTCGCAATCAGCCCCAGCATTTT
CDR3: CASRANMGRRNQPQHF

J: TRBJ2-5
D: TRBD2
size: NA
V: TRBV27
DNA: TGTGCCAGCGGGGCGGGGGGGGGCGTTTGGAGCCCCCAGTACTTC
CDR3: CASGAGGGVWSPQYF

J: TRBJ2-1
D: NA
size: NA
V: TRBV4-3
DNA: TGCGCCAGCAGCCAAGAGGCGGACAAAACCTACAATGAGCAGTTCTTC
CDR3: CASSQEADKTYNEQFF

J: TRBJ1-3
D: NA
size: NA
V: TRBV28
DNA: TGTGCCAGCAGTCGTACAGGGTACGGAAACACCATATATTTT
CDR3: CASSRTGYGNTIYF

J: TRBJ1-2
D: TRBD1
size: once
V: TRBV19
DNA: TGTGCCAGTATTGACGGGACAGCCTATGGCTACACCTTC
CDR3: CASIDGTAYGYTF

J: TRBJ1-1
D: NA
size: NA
V: TRBV7-2
DNA: TGTGCCAGCAGCTTAAGTCCGGGGCAGCCGAACACTGAAGCTTTCTTT
CDR3: CASSLSPGQPNTEAFF

J: TRBJ1-4
D: TRBD1
size: medium-sized
V: TRBV5-1
DNA: TGCGCCAGCAGCTTGGATGGACAGGGAATTAATGAAAAACTGTTTTTT
CDR3: CASSLDGQGINEKLFF

J: TRBJ1-1
D: NA
size: few
V: TRBV4-1
DNA: TGCGCCAGCAGCCAGAAGAACACTGAAGCTTTCTTT
CDR3: CASSQKNTEAFF

J: TRBJ1-3
D: TRBD1
size: few
V: TRBV12-5
DNA: TGTGCTAGTGGCCTAGGGGGCAGTGGAAACACCATATATTTT
CDR3: CASGLGGSGNTIYF

J: TRBJ1-5
D: NA
size: few
V: TRBV6-1
DNA: TGTGCCAGCAGTGAATCGGGATCTCCCCAGCATTTT
CDR3: CASSESGSPQHF

J: TRBJ2-6
D: NA
size: NA
V: TRBV19
DNA: TGTGCCAGCCTCCCGGGACGGTACTCTGGGGCCAACGTCCTGACTTTC
CDR3: CASLPGRYSGANVLTF

J: TRBJ1-4
D: NA
size: NA
V: TRBV5-1
DNA: TGCGCCAGCAGCTTGGCCCCGGGGAGGGAAAAACTGTTTTTT
CDR3: CASSLAPGREKLFF

J: TRBJ2-5
D: NA
size: NA
V: TRBV7-9
DNA: TGTGCCAGCAGCCTCCTTTGGGGGGACCAAGAGACCCAGTACTTC
CDR3: CASSLLWGDQETQYF

J: TRBJ1-5
D: TRBD1
size: NA
V: TRBV19
DNA: TGTGCCAGTTCGGACAGGCGCGATCAGCCCCAGCATTTT
CDR3: CASSDRRDQPQHF

J: TRBJ2-7
D: NA
size: NA
V: TRBV10-3
DNA: TGTGCCATCAGTGAGCCGACAGATACCTACGAGCAGTACTTC
CDR3: CAISEPTDTYEQYF

J: TRBJ1-5
D: NA
size: NA
V: TRBV28
DNA: TGTGCCAGCAGAGTTGCGGGACGGAGCAATCAGCCCCAGCATTTT
CDR3: CASRVAGRSNQPQHF

J: TRBJ2-3
D: TRBD2
size: NA
V: TRBV7-9
DNA: TGTGCCGCGGAGCGGGGAGATACGCAGTATTTT
CDR3: CAAERGDTQYF

J: TRBJ1-4
D: NA
size: once
V: TRBV2
DNA: TGTGCCAGCAGTGAATACAAGGAAAAACTGTTTTTT
CDR3: CASSEYKEKLFF

J: TRBJ2-2
D: TRBD2
size: once
V: TRBV7-9
DNA: TGTGCCAGCAGTCATACTAGCGGGAGGGATCACGGGGAGCTGTTTTTT
CDR3: CASSHTSGRDHGELFF

J: TRBJ2-5
D: TRBD1
size: few
V: TRBV10-3
DNA: TGTGCCATCAGGGGGACAGGGTTGGAATCGGAGACCCAGTACTTC
CDR3: CAIRGTGLESETQYF

J: TRBJ1-2
D: NA
size: NA
V: TRBV7-2
DNA: TGTGCCAGCAGCTTAGAAGGGGTTATTGGCTACACCTTC
CDR3: CASSLEGVIGYTF

J: TRBJ1-1
D: TRBD1
size: NA
V: TRBV6-6
DNA: TGTGCCAGCAGTACTATAGGACAGGGGAACACTGAAGCTTTCTTT
CDR3: CASSTIGQGNTEAFF

J: TRBJ2-5
D: NA
size: NA
V: TRBV7-6
DNA: TGTGCCAGCAGCTTATTCCAGTCAGCGTACCAAGAGACCCAGTACTTC
CDR3: CASSLFQSAYQETQYF

J: TRBJ1-1
D: NA
size: NA
V: TRBV6-5
DNA: TGTGCCAGCAGAAACAGGGAAGGGAAGGAAGAAGCTTTCTTT
CDR3: CASRNREGKEEAFF

J: TRBJ2-2
D: TRBD2
size: NA
V: TRBV9
DNA: TGTGCCAGCAGCCCGGGGACTAGCGGAAACACCGGGGAGCTGTTTTTT
CDR3: CASSPGTSGNTGELFF